Here is one T cell receptor (beta chain) with its context. Its antigen is as yet unknown. The data derive from a study of cytomegalovirus exposure and HLA in healthy donors. Study overall: Earlier results showed approximately 110 million unique TCR beta sequences derived from 150 million to 200 million T cells.

Notes on the study in general: A reported reduction in N-insertions relative to the roughly 700-donor mean was seen in an Asian-associated ancestry cluster in a later analysis. An analysis that came later showed most CMV-associated TCR beta chains appearing HLA-restricted.

It was with 60 Vbeta and 13 Jbeta primers that the PCR ran. Using immunoSEQ multiplex PCR, the repertoire was profiled, and TCRdb retains in-frame clones only, with some absent. The data contain over 85,000 clones, around 76% of them seen just once; the ten biggest clones take up under 0.75%. V dropped 2 bases and J dropped 11 bases, with 13 bases sitting between them. CDR1 and CDR2 from the germline V gene are SGHRS and YFSETQ. This CDR3 region has 12 residues. The receptor comes from a man aged 25 to 40 in good health and CMV-seronegative. What was sequenced was PBMCs. V and J are TRBV5-1 and TRBJ2-5; unclear D gene. CDR3 sequence (DNA): TGCGCCAGCAGCTTCGGTACAAAGGAGCAGTACTTC. Amino acid sequence: CASSFGTKEQYF.